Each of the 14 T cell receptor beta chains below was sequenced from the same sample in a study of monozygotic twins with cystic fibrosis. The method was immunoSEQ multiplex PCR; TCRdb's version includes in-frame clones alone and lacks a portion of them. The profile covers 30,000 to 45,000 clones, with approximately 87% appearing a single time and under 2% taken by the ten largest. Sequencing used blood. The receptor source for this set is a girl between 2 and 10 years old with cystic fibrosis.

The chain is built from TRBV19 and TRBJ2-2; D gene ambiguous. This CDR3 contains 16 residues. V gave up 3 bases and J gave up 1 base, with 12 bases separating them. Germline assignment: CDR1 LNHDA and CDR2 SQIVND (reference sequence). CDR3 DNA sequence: TGTGCCAGTAGTATCCAGGCCCTAATGAACACCGGGGAGCTGTTTTTT. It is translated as CASSIQALMNTGELFF.

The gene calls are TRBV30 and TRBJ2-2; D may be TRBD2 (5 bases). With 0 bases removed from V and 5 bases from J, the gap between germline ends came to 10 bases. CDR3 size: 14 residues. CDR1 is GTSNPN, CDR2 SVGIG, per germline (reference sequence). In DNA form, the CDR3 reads TGTGCCTGGAGTGTACTTCGAGGGACCGGGGAGCTGTTTTTT. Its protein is CAWSVLRGTGELFF.

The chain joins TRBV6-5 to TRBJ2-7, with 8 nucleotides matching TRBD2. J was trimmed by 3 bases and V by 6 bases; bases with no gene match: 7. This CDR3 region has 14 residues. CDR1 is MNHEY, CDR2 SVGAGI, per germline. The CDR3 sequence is CASRATSAYYEQYF. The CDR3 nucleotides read TGTGCCAGCAGAGCGACTAGCGCCTACTACGAGCAGTACTTC.

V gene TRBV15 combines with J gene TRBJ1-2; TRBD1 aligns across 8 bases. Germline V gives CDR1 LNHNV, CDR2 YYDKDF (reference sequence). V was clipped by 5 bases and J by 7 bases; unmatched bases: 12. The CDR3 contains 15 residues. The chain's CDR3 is CATSGIATGESGYTF. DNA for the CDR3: TGTGCCACCAGCGGAATCGCGACAGGGGAAAGTGGCTACACCTTC.

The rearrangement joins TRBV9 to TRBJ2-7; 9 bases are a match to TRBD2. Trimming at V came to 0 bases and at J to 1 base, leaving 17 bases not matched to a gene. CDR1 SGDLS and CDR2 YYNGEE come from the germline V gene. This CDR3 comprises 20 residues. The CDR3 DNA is TGTGCCAGCAGCGTAGCGGCCGTGGGCGGGGGGGCCGCGGGGTCCTACGAGCAGTACTTC. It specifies CASSVAAVGGGAAGSYEQYF.

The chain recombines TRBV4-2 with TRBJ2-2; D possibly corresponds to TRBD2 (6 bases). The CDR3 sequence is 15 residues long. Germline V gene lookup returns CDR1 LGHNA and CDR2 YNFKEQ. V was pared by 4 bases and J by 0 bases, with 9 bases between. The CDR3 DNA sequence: TGTGCCAGCAGCCCCGGGACTCCGAACACCGGGGAGCTGTTTTTT. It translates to CASSPGTPNTGELFF.

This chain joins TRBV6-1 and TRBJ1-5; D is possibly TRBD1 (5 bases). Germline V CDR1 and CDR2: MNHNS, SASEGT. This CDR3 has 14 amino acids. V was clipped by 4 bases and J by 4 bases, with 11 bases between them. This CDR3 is CASSVSPGNQPQHF. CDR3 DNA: TGTGCCAGCAGTGTATCTCCAGGGAATCAGCCCCAGCATTTT.

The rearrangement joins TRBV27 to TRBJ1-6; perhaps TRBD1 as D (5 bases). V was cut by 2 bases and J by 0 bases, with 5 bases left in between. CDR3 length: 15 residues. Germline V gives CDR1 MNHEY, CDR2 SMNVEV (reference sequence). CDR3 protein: CASSLGGSYNSPLHF. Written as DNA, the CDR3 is TGTGCCAGCAGTTTAGGGGGCTCCTATAATTCACCCCTCCACTTT.

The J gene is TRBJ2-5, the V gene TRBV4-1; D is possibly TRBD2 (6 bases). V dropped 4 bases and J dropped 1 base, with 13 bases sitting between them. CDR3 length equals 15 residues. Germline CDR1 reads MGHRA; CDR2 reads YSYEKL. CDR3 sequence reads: CASSPGPGLQETQYF. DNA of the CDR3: TGCGCCAGCAGCCCCGGACCGGGACTCCAAGAGACCCAGTACTTC.

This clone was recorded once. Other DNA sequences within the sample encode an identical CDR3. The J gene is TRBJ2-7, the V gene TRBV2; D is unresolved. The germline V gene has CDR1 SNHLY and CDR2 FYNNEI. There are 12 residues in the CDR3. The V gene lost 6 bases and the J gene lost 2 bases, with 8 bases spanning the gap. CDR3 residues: CASRDRPYEQYF. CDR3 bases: TGTGCCAGCAGGGACCGCCCCTACGAGCAGTACTTC.

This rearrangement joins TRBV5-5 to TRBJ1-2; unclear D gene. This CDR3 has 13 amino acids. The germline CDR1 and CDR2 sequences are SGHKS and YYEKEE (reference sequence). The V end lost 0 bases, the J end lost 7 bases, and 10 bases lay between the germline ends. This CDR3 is CASSLDVRGGYTF. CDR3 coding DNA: TGTGCCAGCAGCTTGGACGTACGGGGTGGCTACACCTTC.

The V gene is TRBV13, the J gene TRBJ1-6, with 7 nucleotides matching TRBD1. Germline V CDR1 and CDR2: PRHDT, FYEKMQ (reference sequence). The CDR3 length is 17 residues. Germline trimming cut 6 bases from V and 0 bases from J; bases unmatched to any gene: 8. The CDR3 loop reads CASSYRGQSSYNSPLHF. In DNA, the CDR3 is TGTGCCAGCAGTTATAGGGGACAGAGCTCCTATAATTCACCCCTCCACTTT. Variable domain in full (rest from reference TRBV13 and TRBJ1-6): AAGVIQSPRHLIKEKRETATLKCYPIPRHDTVYWYQQGPGQDPQFLISFYEKMQSDKGSIPDRFSAQQFSDYHSELNMSSLELGDSALYFCASSYRGQSSYNSPLHFGNGTRLTVT.

CDR3: CATRTGAGETQYF. CDR3 DNA sequence: TGTGCCACCCGAACAGGGGCCGGGGAGACCCAGTACTTC. This chain links TRBV6-1 with TRBJ2-5; 7 nucleotides align to TRBD1. CDR1 and CDR2 (germline): MNHNS, SASEGT. The CDR3 is 13 amino acids. The V segment lost 10 bases and the J segment 5 bases; nucleotides outside the gene matches: 10.

CDR3 sequence (DNA): TGCGCCAGCAGCCAGGGAAGGGAGACTGGTGGCTACACCTTC. This translates into CASSQGRETGGYTF. The chain combines TRBV4-3 with TRBJ1-2, with D hard to call. V lost 3 bases, J lost 7 bases, and 15 bases lay in between. Looked up from germline, CDR1 is LGHNA and CDR2 is YSLEER. The CDR3 runs to 14 residues.